This TCR beta chain was sequenced in a study of cytomegalovirus exposure and HLA in healthy donors. Study findings and constraints: In a later analysis, specific HLA alleles were associated with 15,000 to 20,000 TCR beta sequences at a 0.05 false discovery rate.

Amplification used 60 Vbeta primers and 13 Jbeta primers. Some clones are missing from TCRdb's copy, which holds only in-frame ones; the method was immunoSEQ multiplex PCR. Among 100,000 to 150,000 clones listed, about three quarters were seen once. The V end lost 0 bases, the J end lost 6 bases, and 7 bases lay between the germline ends. The length of the CDR3 is 13 residues. Germline V gives CDR1 SGHDN, CDR2 FVKESK. A remark on this clone: The antigen is undetermined.

Sequencing was performed on PBMCs. The clonotype originates from an older woman in good health and CMV-seropositive. The chain uses TRBV14 and TRBJ2-3; D is uncertain. This CDR3 is CASSQERIDTQYF. Here the CDR3 DNA reads TGTGCCAGCAGCCAAGAGAGGATCGATACGCAGTATTTT.